This TCR beta chain was observed in a study of blood T cell repertoires in COVID-19. Profiling relied on immunoSEQ multiplex PCR, and the TCRdb table lists in-frame clones only, not all of them. Among about 160,000 clones listed, roughly 80% were seen once. This CDR3 region has 13 residues. The V end lost 9 bases, the J end lost 1 base, and 11 bases lay between the germline ends. Per germline, CDR1 LGHNT and CDR2 FRNRAP. This clone showed up just a few times. The rearrangement links TRBV12-5 to TRBJ2-3; D gene unclear. The sequence was obtained from an elderly woman with acute or convalescent COVID-19. Sequencing was carried out using peripheral blood. CDR3 region: CASQRSGTDTQYF. In DNA, the CDR3 is TGTGCTAGCCAACGCAGCGGCACAGATACGCAGTATTTT.